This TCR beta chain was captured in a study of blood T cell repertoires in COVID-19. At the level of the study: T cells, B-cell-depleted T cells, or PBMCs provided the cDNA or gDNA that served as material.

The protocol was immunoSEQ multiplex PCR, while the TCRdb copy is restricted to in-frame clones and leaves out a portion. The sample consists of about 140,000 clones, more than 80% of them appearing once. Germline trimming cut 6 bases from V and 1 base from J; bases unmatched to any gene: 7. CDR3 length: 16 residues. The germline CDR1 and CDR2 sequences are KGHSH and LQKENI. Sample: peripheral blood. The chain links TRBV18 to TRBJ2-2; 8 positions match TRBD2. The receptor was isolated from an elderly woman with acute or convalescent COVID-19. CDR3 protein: CASSQNSGENTGELFF. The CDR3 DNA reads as TGTGCCAGCTCCCAGAATAGCGGGGAGAACACCGGGGAGCTGTTTTTT.